The sequence of this TCR beta chain was determined in a study of T cell responses to AZD1222 COVID-19 vaccine. The table came from immunoSEQ multiplex PCR; TCRdb's copy has only in-frame clones and leaves some out. Here the sample spans approximately 110,000 clones, about 95% being singletons. Per the germline V gene, CDR1 is MNHEY and CDR2 is SVGEGT. The CDR3 has 12 residues. Trimming stripped 6 bases from V and 3 bases from J, with 9 bases between. Overall study results and limits: The donor cohort was predominantly white British with a female majority, and clonal diversity may have been underestimated.

Turning to this clone: What it recognizes is unknown.

The sample in question was peripheral blood, obtained on day 0 of AZD1222 vaccination. The origin of this receptor is an adult in good health. This chain connects TRBV6-2 or TRBV6-3 to TRBJ2-7; D perhaps matches TRBD2 (5 bases). CDR3 DNA: TGTGCCAGCAGATACCGGGACTACGAGCAGTACTTC. As protein: CASRYRDYEQYF.